This T cell receptor beta chain originates from a study of cytomegalovirus exposure and HLA in healthy donors. The PCR made use of 60 Vbeta and 13 Jbeta primers. Produced via immunoSEQ multiplex PCR; TCRdb's table is partial and in-frame only. The sample data list more than 50,000 clones. Regarding this clone: The target antigen is unknown.

There are 16 residues in the CDR3. Germline CDR1 and CDR2: SGHRS and YFSETQ. V was clipped by 3 bases and J by 6 bases; unmatched bases: 4. General observations from the study: Association with HLA alleles at 0.05 false discovery rate was found for around 17,000 TCR beta sequences in a later analysis. A later analysis linked a missense DCLRE1C variant to TCR beta V- and J-gene trimming.

This cohort consisted of healthy bone marrow donors. The receptor's source is a man aged 45-65 years in good health and CMV-seropositive. The chain links TRBV5-1 to TRBJ2-2; 14 bases agree with TRBD2. Source material: PBMCs. The CDR3: CASSSGLAGVSGELFF. In nucleotides, the CDR3 is TGCGCCAGCAGCTCGGGACTAGCGGGAGTATCCGGGGAGCTGTTTTTT.